This entry lists 31 T cell receptor beta chains sequenced from one sample in a study of post-analysis software for immune sequencing data. Included in the TCR beta cDNA libraries were unique molecular identifiers. TCRdb ran MiXCR on the PCR reads and lists one entry per CDR3 protein. The data contain roughly 800,000 distinct CDR3 sequences, roughly 58% of them singletons. Broader study findings: Patients used about five TRBV segments, including TRBV5-6, TRBV5-1 and TRBV20-1, more often than controls.

Antigens for these TCRs are unknown. Sample: blood. These TCRs come from a girl under 18 with multiple sclerosis.

V is TRBV5-1 and J is TRBJ2-1, with D perhaps TRBD2 (6 bases). Per the germline V gene, CDR1 is SGHRS and CDR2 is YFSETQ. V dropped 4 bases and J dropped 7 bases, with 12 bases sitting between them. This CDR3 spans 13 amino acids. CDR3 sequence reads: CASSQGLRNEQFF. CDR3 bases: TGCGCCAGCAGCCAGGGACTTCGGAATGAGCAGTTCTTC.

Remarks on this clonotype: A much larger clone lies one base from this, so it may be a read error. This chain links TRBV14 with TRBJ2-7; 8 bases fit TRBD2. Germline values: CDR1 SGHDN, CDR2 FVKESK. CDR3 size: 15 residues. This CDR3 reads CASSQESSGYYGQYF. Here the CDR3 DNA reads TGTGCCAGCAGCCAAGAATCTAGCGGGTACTACGGGCAGTACTTC.

The chain combines TRBV6-4 with TRBJ2-3; a weak D match, TRBD1 (5 bases). The ends were cut back, 2 bases at V and 3 bases at J, with 12 bases in the middle. The CDR3 is 15 amino acids. Germline assignment: CDR1 MRHNA and CDR2 SNTAGT. In nucleotides, the CDR3 is TGTGCCAGCAGTGACACCCTAGGACAAACAGATACGCAGTATTTT. Protein sequence: CASSDTLGQTDTQYF.

This chain uses TRBV2 with TRBJ2-1; D may correspond to TRBD1 or TRBD2 (5 bases each). The germline gives CDR1 SNHLY, CDR2 FYNNEI. The V gene lost 8 bases and the J gene lost 8 bases, with 22 bases spanning the gap. This CDR3 is 15 amino acids long. As DNA, the CDR3 is TGTGCCAGCTTAAGTCGGGACCCCCTAGGGGATGAGCAGTTCTTC. Translation: CASLSRDPLGDEQFF.

The chain couples TRBV7-9 to TRBJ2-1; no clear D. Germline loops: CDR1 SEHNR, CDR2 FQNEAQ (reference sequence). V was clipped by 6 bases and J by 12 bases, with 12 bases between them. The CDR3 contains 11 residues. The CDR3 coding sequence is TGTGCCAGCAGTACTGCCCGGGCGCAGTTCTTC. Translated, it gives CASSTARAQFF. Full variable domain (outside the CDR3, taken from reference TRBV7-9 and TRBJ2-1): DTGVSQNPRHKITKRGQNVTFRCDPISEHNRLYWYRQTLGQGPEFLTYFQNEAQLEKSRLLSDRFSAERPKGSFSTLEIQRTEQGDSAMYLCASSTARAQFFGPGTRLTVL.

This chain uses TRBV29-1 with TRBJ2-7, with TRBD1 as a possible D gene (6 bases). Germline V CDR1 and CDR2: SQVTM, ANQGSEA. This CDR3 is built from 13 residues. Trimming took off 4 bases at V and 3 bases at J, with 13 bases between the two ends. The CDR3 DNA reads as TGCAGCGTTGTGTCGGGCAGGGGCTACGAGCAGTACTTC. This encodes CSVVSGRGYEQYF.

The chain joins TRBV6-5 to TRBJ2-7, with D perhaps TRBD2 (6 bases). The CDR3 consists of 18 residues. CDR1 MNHEY and CDR2 SVGAGI come from the germline V gene. The V gene lost 2 bases and the J gene lost 2 bases, with 22 bases spanning the gap. The CDR3, as DNA: TGTGCCAGCAGTTACCAAAGGCTCGGAGGGAAGGGGACCTACGAGCAGTACTTC. Residues: CASSYQRLGGKGTYEQYF.

This clonotype was found a few times. The chain combines TRBV12-3 or TRBV12-4 with TRBJ2-5; TRBD1 is a possible D gene (5 bases). The CDR3 consists of 16 residues. V dropped 5 bases and J dropped 5 bases, with 21 bases sitting between them. The DNA for the CDR3 is TGTGCCAGCAGTCTTTTAGGGGCCGCCTTTGGGGAGACCCAGTACTTC. Amino acids: CASSLLGAAFGETQYF.

To note about this clonotype: One end of the junction is discordant with germline, which a read error may explain. V gene TRBV12-3 or TRBV12-4 combines with J gene TRBJ2-1, with 13 bases fitting TRBD2. The CDR3 extends over 13 amino acids. The CDR3 sequence is CACRLAGGNEQFF. The DNA of the CDR3 is TGTGCCTGCAGACTAGCGGGGGGCAATGAGCAGTTCTTC.

The chain carries TRBV2 and TRBJ2-7, with 7 bases aligning to TRBD2. Trimming cost V 7 bases and J 0 bases; bases outside gene matches: 6. This CDR3 contains 14 residues. The V gene's germline CDR1 is SNHLY and CDR2 FYNNEI. The CDR3 coding sequence is TGTGCCAGCAAGGAGCGGGGCGCCTCCTACGAGCAGTACTTC. It yields the protein CASKERGASYEQYF.

Only a few counts were recorded for this clonotype. The V gene is TRBV5-5, the J gene TRBJ2-5, with 7 nucleotides matching TRBD1. This CDR3 has 14 residues. The trim removed 4 bases at V and 1 base at J, leaving 4 bases unmatched. Germline CDR1 SGHKS, CDR2 YYEKEE (reference sequence). As DNA, the CDR3 is TGTGCCAGCAGCAAGGACAGGCCCCAAGAGACCCAGTACTTC. Its protein product is CASSKDRPQETQYF. Full variable domain (missing parts from reference TRBV5-5 and TRBJ2-5): DAGVTQSPTHLIKTRGQQVTLRCSPISGHKSVSWYQQVLGQGPQFIFQYYEKEERGRGNFPDRFSARQFPNYSSELNVNALLLGDSALYLCASSKDRPQETQYFGPGTRLLVL.

The V gene is TRBV20-1, the J gene TRBJ1-5, with D uncertain. Germline CDR1 and CDR2: DFQATT and SNEGSKA (reference sequence). The CDR3 contains 14 residues. Trimming cost V 3 bases and J 6 bases, with 15 bases left between them. The CDR3 nucleotides are TGCAGTGCTAGGGACCTGAGTCCTCGTCAGCCCCAGCATTTT. This translates into CSARDLSPRQPQHF.

This clonotype was counted a few times. The chain has TRBV12-3 or TRBV12-4 and TRBJ1-2; D not resolved. The CDR3 runs to 12 residues. V was shortened by 9 bases and J by 8 bases, with 16 bases between the two germline ends. The CDR3 is CASRLSSGGYTF. CDR3 in DNA: TGTGCCAGTAGGCTAAGCTCCGGGGGCTACACCTTC.

The rearrangement links TRBV15 to TRBJ2-3; D gene uncertain. CDR3 length: 11 residues. The V end lost 3 bases, the J end lost 4 bases, and 2 bases lay between the germline ends. Germline V gene lookup returns CDR1 LNHNV and CDR2 YYDKDF (reference sequence). Written as DNA, the CDR3 is TGTGCCACCAGCAGCCCAGATACGCAGTATTTT. Amino acids: CATSSPDTQYF.

The rearrangement links TRBV6-5 to TRBJ2-1; 7 bases agree with TRBD2. The CDR3 is 16 amino acids. Trimming at V came to 3 bases and at J to 6 bases, leaving 11 bases not matched to a gene. In germline, CDR1 is MNHEY, CDR2 SVGAGI. CDR3 sequence reads: CASSYGGGSGGNEQFF. Written as DNA, the CDR3 is TGTGCCAGCAGTTATGGTGGCGGGAGTGGGGGCAATGAGCAGTTCTTC.

This clonotype was counted once. The gene calls are TRBV20-1 and TRBJ2-5, with 10 bases matching TRBD1. The J call may be wrong; the DNA end is better matched by TRBJ2-7. Per the germline V gene, CDR1 is DFQATT and CDR2 is SNEGSKA (reference sequence). This CDR3 has 14 residues. For the CDR3, the DNA is TGCAGTGCTAGAACCGGGACAGGGGTCAACGAGCAGTACTTC. Translating it yields CSARTGTGVNEQYF.

CDR3 DNA sequence: TGTGCCAGCAGTGAACTGTTCTTC. Translating gives CASSELFF. The rearrangement joins TRBV2 to TRBJ2-1; the D is unclear. The CDR3 runs to 8 residues. CDR1 SNHLY and CDR2 FYNNEI come from the germline V gene. V was cut by 2 bases and J by 15 bases, with 2 bases left in between.

The chain is built from TRBV4-2 and TRBJ2-1; 8 bases align to TRBD2. The germline gives CDR1 LGHNA, CDR2 YNFKEQ. This CDR3 contains 17 residues. The junction had 8 bases not matched to a gene; V was cut back by 0 bases and J by 4 bases. In nucleotides, the CDR3 is TGTGCCAGCAGCCAAGATGGCCCAAGCGGGAGTTACAATGAGCAGTTCTTC. It is translated as CASSQDGPSGSYNEQFF.

The V and J genes are TRBV5-1 and TRBJ2-1; the match to TRBD2 covers 10 bases. Germline CDR1 SGHRS, CDR2 YFSETQ. Losses at the gene ends were 4 bases for V and 10 bases for J; bases not matched to a gene: 8. The CDR3 runs 14 residues. The CDR3: CASSIGTSVDEQFF. CDR3 bases: TGCGCCAGCAGCATAGGGACTAGCGTAGACGAGCAGTTCTTC.

This chain links TRBV7-2 with TRBJ1-2; no clear D. Per the germline V gene, CDR1 is SGHTA and CDR2 is FQGNSA. Trimming left V 7 bases short and J 8 bases short, with 17 bases between. The CDR3 consists of 13 residues. The CDR3 loop is CASTQMPPGGYTF. CDR3 DNA: TGTGCCAGCACCCAGATGCCGCCCGGCGGCTACACCTTC.

The chain carries TRBV20-1 and TRBJ2-7; TRBD2 matches at 8 bases. The germline CDR1 and CDR2 sequences are DFQATT and SNEGSKA (reference sequence). V shed 5 bases and J 3 bases; nucleotides not matched to a gene: 9. This CDR3 contains 14 residues. The CDR3 spells CSARLGLDYYEQYF. The DNA of the CDR3 is TGCAGTGCTCGCCTGGGACTAGACTACTACGAGCAGTACTTC.

The V gene is TRBV20-1, the J gene TRBJ2-7; possible D gene TRBD1, 6 bases. V dropped 1 base and J dropped 4 bases, with 14 bases sitting between them. The V gene's germline CDR1 is DFQATT and CDR2 SNEGSKA (reference sequence). The CDR3 length is 14 residues. DNA of the CDR3: TGCAGTGCTAGAGCCCCGGGACACCTATACGAGCAGTACTTC. It encodes CSARAPGHLYEQYF.

This clonotype was seen more than once but under ten times. The J gene is TRBJ2-7, the V gene TRBV5-1, with 10 bases fitting TRBD1. Germline CDR1 is SGHRS and CDR2 is YFSETQ. This CDR3 has 15 residues. After removal of 8 bases from V and 2 bases from J, the junction contained 10 bases not matched to a gene. The CDR3 protein is CARAPGQGTPYEQYF. The CDR3 DNA sequence: TGCGCCAGAGCACCGGGACAGGGGACGCCCTACGAGCAGTACTTC.

J is TRBJ2-7 and V is TRBV20-1; 16 bases are shared with TRBD2. The germline gives CDR1 DFQATT, CDR2 SNEGSKA (reference sequence). The length of the CDR3 is 17 residues. V lost 1 base to trimming and J lost 2 bases; unmatched junction nucleotides: 5. The chain's CDR3 is CSARAWGLAGGTYEQYF. For the CDR3, the DNA is TGCAGTGCTAGAGCATGGGGACTAGCGGGAGGGACCTACGAGCAGTACTTC.

This clonotype was counted a single time. This chain connects TRBV10-3 to TRBJ2-5; 8 nucleotides agree with TRBD1. Germline V CDR1 and CDR2: ENHRY, SYGVKD. Germline trimming cut 5 bases from V and 5 bases from J; bases unmatched to any gene: 7. This CDR3 comprises 14 residues. The CDR3 DNA reads as TGTGCCATCAGTCCAGGACAGGGCGGGGAGACCCAGTACTTC. Translated: CAISPGQGGETQYF.

A word on this clonotype: One end of the junction is discordant with germline, which a read error may explain. Here the CDR3 reads CVSSLLGYSYEQYF. DNA of the CDR3: TGTGTCAGCAGTTTACTGGGCTACTCCTACGAGCAGTACTTC. The J gene is TRBJ2-7, the V gene TRBV28; D unclear. Germline CDR1 MDHEN, CDR2 SYDVKM. The CDR3 runs 14 residues. The entire variable domain, with the rest obtained from reference TRBV28 and TRBJ2-7, is as follows: DVKVTQSSRYLVKRTGEKVFLECVQDMDHENMFWYRQDPGLGLRLIYFSYDVKMKEKGDIPEGYSVSREKKERFSLILESASTNQTSMYLCVSSLLGYSYEQYFGPGTRLTVT.

This clonotype was found a few times. The V gene is TRBV20-1, the J gene TRBJ2-5; TRBD1 is a possible D gene (5 bases). The CDR3 spans 15 residues. CDR1 DFQATT and CDR2 SNEGSKA come from the germline V gene (reference sequence). V was trimmed by 3 bases and J by 2 bases, leaving 16 bases between them. For the CDR3, the DNA is TGCAGTGCTAGCCCCGGCTCAGGGCTACAAGAGACCCAGTACTTC. It yields the protein CSASPGSGLQETQYF.

This clonotype was recorded a few times. V usage is TRBV29-1 and J usage is TRBJ2-3, with D unclear. V lost 6 bases to trimming and J lost 7 bases, with 14 bases between them. The V gene's germline CDR1 is SQVTM and CDR2 ANQGSEA. The CDR3 extends over 12 amino acids. The CDR3 DNA is TGCAGCGTGCTCGGACCCCACCATACGCAGTATTTT. Encoded protein: CSVLGPHHTQYF.

This clonotype turned up a few times. CDR3 sequence reads: CAIRPSSYNEQFF. The CDR3 region has the DNA TGTGCCATCCGTCCGAGCTCCTACAATGAGCAGTTCTTC. This chain connects TRBV10-3 to TRBJ2-1; D is unresolved. There are 13 residues in the CDR3. Deletions cut 8 bases from V and 0 bases from J, with 8 bases between. Germline V CDR1 and CDR2: ENHRY, SYGVKD.

The chain combines TRBV12-3 or TRBV12-4 with TRBJ2-5, with 9 positions matching TRBD2. The DNA end is a closer match to TRBJ2-7, so the J assignment may be wrong. The CDR3 loop spans 17 amino acids. The DNA for the CDR3 is TGTGCCAGCAGTTCACCAGGACATAGCGGGAGAGGGTACGAGCAGTACTTC. This sequence encodes CASSSPGHSGRGYEQYF.

As DNA, the CDR3 is TGTGCCAGCAGTTACCGACAGATGGGCTATGGCTACACCTTC. Its translation is CASSYRQMGYGYTF. V gene TRBV6-5 combines with J gene TRBJ1-2; perhaps TRBD1 as D (5 bases). Germline lookup yields CDR1 MNHEY and CDR2 SVGAGI. Trimming left V 2 bases short and J 4 bases short, with 11 bases between. CDR3 length: 14 residues.